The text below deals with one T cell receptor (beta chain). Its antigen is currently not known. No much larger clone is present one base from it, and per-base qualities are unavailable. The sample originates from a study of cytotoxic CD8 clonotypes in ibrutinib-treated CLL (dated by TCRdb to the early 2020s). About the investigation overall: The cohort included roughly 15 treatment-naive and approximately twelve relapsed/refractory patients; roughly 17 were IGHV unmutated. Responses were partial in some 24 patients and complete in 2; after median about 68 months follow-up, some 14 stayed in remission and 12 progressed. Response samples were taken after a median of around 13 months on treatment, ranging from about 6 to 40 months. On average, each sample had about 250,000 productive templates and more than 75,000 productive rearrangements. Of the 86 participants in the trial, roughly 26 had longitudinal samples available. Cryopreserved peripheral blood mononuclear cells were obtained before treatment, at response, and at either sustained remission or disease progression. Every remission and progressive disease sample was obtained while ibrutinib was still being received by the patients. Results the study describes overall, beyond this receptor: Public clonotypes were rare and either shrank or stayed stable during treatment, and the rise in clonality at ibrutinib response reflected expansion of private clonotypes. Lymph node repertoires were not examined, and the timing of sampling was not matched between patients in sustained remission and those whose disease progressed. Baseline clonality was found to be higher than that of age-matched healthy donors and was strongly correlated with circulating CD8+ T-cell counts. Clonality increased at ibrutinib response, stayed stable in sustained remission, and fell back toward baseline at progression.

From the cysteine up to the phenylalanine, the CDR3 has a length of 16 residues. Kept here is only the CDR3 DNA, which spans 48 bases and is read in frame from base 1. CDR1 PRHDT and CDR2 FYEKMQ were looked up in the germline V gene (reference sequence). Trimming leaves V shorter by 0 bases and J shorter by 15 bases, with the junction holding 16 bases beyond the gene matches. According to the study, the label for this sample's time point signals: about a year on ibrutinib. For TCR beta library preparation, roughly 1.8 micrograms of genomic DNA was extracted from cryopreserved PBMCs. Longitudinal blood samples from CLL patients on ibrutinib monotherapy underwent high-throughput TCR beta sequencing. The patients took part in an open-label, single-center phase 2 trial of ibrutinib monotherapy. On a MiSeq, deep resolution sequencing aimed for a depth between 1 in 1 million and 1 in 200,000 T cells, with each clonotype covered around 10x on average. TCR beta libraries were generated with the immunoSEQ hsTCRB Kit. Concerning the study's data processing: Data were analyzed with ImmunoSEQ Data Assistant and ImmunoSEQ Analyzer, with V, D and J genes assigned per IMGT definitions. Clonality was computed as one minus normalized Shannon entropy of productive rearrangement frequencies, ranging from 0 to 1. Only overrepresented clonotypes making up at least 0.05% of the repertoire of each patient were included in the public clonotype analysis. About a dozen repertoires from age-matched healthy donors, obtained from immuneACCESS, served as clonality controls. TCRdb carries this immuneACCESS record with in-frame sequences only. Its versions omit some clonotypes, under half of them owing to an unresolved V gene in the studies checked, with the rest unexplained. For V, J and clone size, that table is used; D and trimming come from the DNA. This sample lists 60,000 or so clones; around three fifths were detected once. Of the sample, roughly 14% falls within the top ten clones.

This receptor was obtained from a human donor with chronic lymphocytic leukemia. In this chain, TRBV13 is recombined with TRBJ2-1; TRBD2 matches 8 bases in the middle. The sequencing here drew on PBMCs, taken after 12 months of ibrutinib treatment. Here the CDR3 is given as CASSLGLMRGVVDAFF. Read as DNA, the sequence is TGTGCCAGCAGCTTAGGCCTTATGCGGGGGGTCGTCGATGCGTTCTTC.